Listed below are T cell receptor beta chains from one sample, sequenced in a study of blood T cell repertoires in COVID-19. The assay was immunoSEQ multiplex PCR, and TCRdb's table has in-frame clones only and misses some. The sample records some 110,000 clones, roughly nine tenths being singletons. Material for sequencing was peripheral blood. Every receptor here comes from a man in his sixties or seventies who had recovered from COVID-19. Each CDR3 is given with its conserved first and last residue. A D gene is named only where the DNA matches it firmly. The size of a clone is reported for some rows only, either as once, few or many, or as a class for expanded clones.

TRBV18	TRBD1	TRBJ1-2	.	TGTGCCAGCTCACCCGGACAGGGGTACTATGGCTACACCTTC	CASSPGQGYYGYTF
TRBV2	TRBD1	TRBJ2-1	.	TGTGCCAGCAGTTATCAACAGGGGTTCTTTTACAATGAGCAGTTCTTC	CASSYQQGFFYNEQFF
TRBV7-9	TRBD2	TRBJ2-3	.	TGTGCCAGCAGCTTAGGGGTAGCGGGAGTCAGCACAGATACGCAGTATTTT	CASSLGVAGVSTDTQYF
TRBV27	.	TRBJ2-7	medium-sized	TGTGCCAGCAGTTTAGATGGACAAGCCTACGAGCAGTACTTC	CASSLDGQAYEQYF
TRBV3-1/TRBV3-2	TRBD1	TRBJ2-5	.	TGTGCCAGCAGCCGGACAGGGATAAACCAAGAGACCCAGTACTTC	CASSRTGINQETQYF
TRBV2	.	TRBJ1-2	.	TGTGCCAGCATGGTTGGGGGGGGCGCGGAATCTGGCTACACCTTC	CASMVGGGAESGYTF
TRBV7-8	.	TRBJ1-6	.	TGTGCCAGCAGCTTAGACGGGTCACCCCTCCACTTT	CASSLDGSPLHF
TRBV2	TRBD2	TRBJ2-1	.	TGTGCCAGCAGTGAAGGTACTAGCGGGGGCCCCGAGCAGTTCTTC	CASSEGTSGGPEQFF
TRBV19	.	TRBJ1-2	.	TGTGCCAGTAACACCCGGGTGACAGGCGGTGGCTACACCTTC	CASNTRVTGGGYTF
TRBV7-9	TRBD1	TRBJ2-7	.	TGTGCCAGCAGCCCCCCACAGGGGGCGATAGGGGAGCAGTACTTC	CASSPPQGAIGEQYF
TRBV19	TRBD2	TRBJ2-2	once	TGTGCCAGTAGTATGGTGGTCGGCCGGGGGGGGAACACCGGGGAGCTGTTTTTT	CASSMVVGRGGNTGELFF
TRBV4-2	.	TRBJ2-3	.	TGTGCCAGCAGCTCCGGACTACTTAGCACAGATACGCAGTATTTT	CASSSGLLSTDTQYF
TRBV5-4	TRBD1	TRBJ1-1	.	TGTGCCAGCAGCTTTGCCGGGACAGGTCATACTACGGCTTTCTTT	CASSFAGTGHTTAFF
TRBV7-8	.	TRBJ2-7	.	TGTGCCAGCGCCAGGGAATACGAGCAGTACTTC	CASAREYEQYF
TRBV6-5	.	TRBJ1-5	.	TGTGCCAGCAGTTACGGGGGGGCTAGCAATCAGCCCCAGCATTTT	CASSYGGASNQPQHF
TRBV10-3	.	TRBJ2-3	.	TGTGCCATCAGTGATACGAGGGGAACAGGGAGTACAGATACGCAGTATTTT	CAISDTRGTGSTDTQYF
TRBV10-1	.	TRBJ2-1	.	TGCGCCAGCAGTGATCTCAGGGGAGGGAGCTCCTACAATGAGCAGTTCTTC	CASSDLRGGSSYNEQFF
TRBV7-2	.	TRBJ2-1	.	TGTGCCAGCAGCTTATCGGGCAGGGGTCGGAATGAGCAGTTCTTC	CASSLSGRGRNEQFF
TRBV5-4	TRBD2	TRBJ2-3	.	TGTGCCAGCAGCTCCCCAAGTAGCGGGAGAAGAGGTACGCAGTATTTT	CASSSPSSGRRGTQYF
TRBV7-7	TRBD1	TRBJ1-6	.	TGTGCCAGCAGCCAATTACCCCCGGGACAGTATAATTCACCCCTCCACTTT	CASSQLPPGQYNSPLHF
TRBV11-2	.	TRBJ1-4	.	TGTGCCGGCAGCCGAGCGGGGGTGGCCTCAACTAATGAAAAACTGTTTTTT	CAGSRAGVASTNEKLFF
TRBV5-1	TRBD1	TRBJ1-1	.	TGCGCCAGCAGCTCCTACAGGGGGCTCTATAAGGAAGCTTTCTTT	CASSSYRGLYKEAFF
TRBV4-3	TRBD1	TRBJ1-2	.	TGCGCCAGCAGCCCGGACAGGGGTAACTATGGCTACACCTTC	CASSPDRGNYGYTF
TRBV10-3	.	TRBJ1-6	.	TGTGCCATCAGTGAATCTGGGGGGGCGCCTGGTGGGTCACCCCTCCACTTT	CAISESGGAPGGSPLHF
TRBV2	TRBD1	TRBJ1-4	.	TGTGCCAGCAGGGGGACAGGGGGCCAAGAAAAACTGTTTTTT	CASRGTGGQEKLFF
TRBV9	TRBD1	TRBJ2-5	.	TGTGCCAGCAGCGCGGGACAGGGGGGCGGGGAGACCCAGTACTTC	CASSAGQGGGETQYF
TRBV2	TRBD2	TRBJ2-7	.	TGTGCCAGCAGTGAAAGGGAGGGTCCCTACGAGCAGTACTTC	CASSEREGPYEQYF
TRBV28	.	TRBJ1-4	.	TGTGCCAGCAGGGCGGGCGGAACCGCGGTGGGAAAACTGTTTTTT	CASRAGGTAVGKLFF
TRBV30	TRBD2	TRBJ2-1	once	TGTGCCTGGAGTGTAGTTAGCGGGGGGGCCTCAGAGCAGTTCTTC	CAWSVVSGGASEQFF
TRBV5-1	.	TRBJ1-6	.	TGCGCCAGCAGCTTGGCGCCCGGGAACAGATCACCCCTCCACTTT	CASSLAPGNRSPLHF
TRBV28	.	TRBJ1-1	.	TGTGCCAGCAGTTTGGAGGGCTGGGTCACTGAAGCTTTCTTT	CASSLEGWVTEAFF
TRBV7-2	.	TRBJ2-2	.	TGTGCCAGCAGCTTAGGTGGCGGGCTGTGGGTTAGGAAGACCGGGGAGCTGTTTTTT	CASSLGGGLWVRKTGELFF
TRBV5-1	TRBD2	TRBJ2-2	.	TGCGCCAGCAGCTTAGTGGGGAGCGGGACGAACACCGGGGAGCTGTTTTTT	CASSLVGSGTNTGELFF
TRBV3-1/TRBV3-2	TRBD1	TRBJ1-4	.	TGTGCCAGCAGCCTAGGGGACAGGGGATATGGGGAAAAACTGTTTTTT	CASSLGDRGYGEKLFF
TRBV28	TRBD1	TRBJ2-7	.	TGTGCCAGCAGTTCCTTTTCGGACAGGGGGCGTTTTTACGAGCAGTACTTC	CASSSFSDRGRFYEQYF
TRBV4-1	.	TRBJ2-5	.	TGCGCCAGCAGCCAGACTAGCCAAGAGACCCAGTACTTC	CASSQTSQETQYF
TRBV6-2/TRBV6-3	TRBD1	TRBJ1-5	.	TGTGCCAGCAGTTACCCGACAGGGGGCGATCAGCCCCAGCATTTT	CASSYPTGGDQPQHF
TRBV4-3	TRBD2	TRBJ2-1	once	TGCGCCAGCAGCCAAGAGGTGCGAAGACTAGCTGCTGAGCAGTTCTTC	CASSQEVRRLAAEQFF
TRBV18	TRBD1	TRBJ2-7	once	TGTGCCAGCTCACCACCGGGGACAGGGACCTACGAGCAGTACTTC	CASSPPGTGTYEQYF
TRBV14	TRBD1	TRBJ1-1	.	TGTGCCAGCAGTGGAAGGACAGGGCTTATTGAAGCTTTCTTT	CASSGRTGLIEAFF
TRBV24-1	TRBD2	TRBJ2-1	.	TGTGCCACCAGTGATTCCCTCGGACTAGCGGGAGGTAATGAGCAGTTCTTC	CATSDSLGLAGGNEQFF
TRBV6-6	.	TRBJ2-4	.	TGTGCCAGCAGGGCCTCCAATACAGCCAAAAACATTCAGTACTTC	CASRASNTAKNIQYF
TRBV30	TRBD2	TRBJ2-1	.	TGTGCCTGGAGTGTAAATTTCGCGGGAGGGCCCCTCTTC	CAWSVNFAGGPLF
TRBV6-6	.	TRBJ2-3	.	TGTGCCAGCACCCTCTGGTCTCAGGATACAGATACGCAGTATTTT	CASTLWSQDTDTQYF
TRBV30	TRBD2	TRBJ2-2	.	TGTGCCTGGAGTTCCCGACTCGGGAGGGGGGGGAACACCGGGGAGCTGTTTTTT	CAWSSRLGRGGNTGELFF
TRBV5-4	TRBD2	TRBJ2-7	.	TGTGCCAGCAGCTTGAGTTACGAGCGGGGGACTCCATCCTACGAGCAGTACTTC	CASSLSYERGTPSYEQYF
TRBV19	.	TRBJ1-4	.	TGTGCCAGTACCCAGTCGGGGGCAACTAATGAAAAACTGTTTTTT	CASTQSGATNEKLFF
TRBV19	.	TRBJ1-2	.	TGTGCCAGTAGTATTCGAGGGATTGACTATGGCTACACCTTC	CASSIRGIDYGYTF
TRBV6-5	.	TRBJ2-2	few	TGTGCCAGCAGTTACTCGGGCCCGAACACCGGGGAGCTGTTTTTT	CASSYSGPNTGELFF
TRBV15	TRBD1	TRBJ2-1	.	TGTGCCACCAGCAGAGAACAGGGGGCGGGTTACAATGAGCAGTTCTTC	CATSREQGAGYNEQFF
TRBV12-3/TRBV12-4	.	TRBJ2-3	.	TGTGCCAGCAGACTCGGACAGACAGATACGCAGTATTTT	CASRLGQTDTQYF
TRBV5-1	.	TRBJ2-7	.	TGCGCCAGCAGCAGAGGAGGGCCCTACGAGCAGTACTTC	CASSRGGPYEQYF
TRBV5-1	.	TRBJ2-7	.	TGCGCCAGCAGCCCCACAGGGGGAGGGTCCTACGAGCAGTACTTC	CASSPTGGGSYEQYF
TRBV2	.	TRBJ1-1	.	TGTGCCAGCCTGGGGGAGGTGAGCACTGAAGCTTTCTTT	CASLGEVSTEAFF
TRBV19	TRBD1	TRBJ2-2	.	TGTGCCAGTCACAGGGGTAGCACCGGGGAGCTGTTTTTT	CASHRGSTGELFF
TRBV18	.	TRBJ2-5	.	TGTGCCAGCTCACCACGGGCCCAAGAGACCCAGTACTTC	CASSPRAQETQYF
TRBV10-2	.	TRBJ1-5	.	TGCGCCTGCTGGGCCATGGGAGGTCAGCCCCAGCATTTT	CACWAMGGQPQHF